This T cell receptor (beta chain) is from a study of blood T cells in healthy people across ages. At the level of the study: Capture via template switching afforded approximately one barcoded beta molecule per two T cells.

The CDR3 runs to 14 residues. V shed 3 bases, J shed 10 bases, and the junction held 6 bases outside the gene matches. Germline V gene lookup returns CDR1 SGHKS and CDR2 YYEKEE (reference sequence). With a J-beta primer mix and a sample-barcoded 5' primer, a second PCR ran roughly 6 to 12 cycles. TCRdb processed the 5' RACE reads anew with MiXCR; each CDR3 protein has one entry. Among about 930,000 distinct CDR3 sequences listed, about 29% were seen once. These same records also appear under a second study, on T cells of mothers and their children.

The receptor's source is a woman in her thirties or forties in good health. The rearrangement joins TRBV5-5 to TRBJ2-1; TRBD2 matches at 11 bases. Input material: blood. The CDR3 here is CASSSDRTSGEQFF. CDR3 bases: TGTGCCAGCAGCTCTGATAGGACTAGCGGGGAGCAGTTCTTC.